The 6 T cell receptor beta chains given below trace back to one sample, sequenced in a study of CD8+CD57+ T cells in acquired aplastic anemia. Profiling of TCR beta VDJ combinations and CDR3 sequences used genomic DNA as template. Each CDR3 protein is one row after TCRdb ran MiXCR on the reads. The table has fewer than 85,000 distinct CDR3 sequences, about 70% seen once. Patients who underwent sequencing had shown CD8+CD57+ cell expansion by flow cytometry. Specimen: sorted CD4+, CD8+, or CD8+CD57+ T cells (not recorded which) from PBMCs. All receptors derive from a human donor with aplastic anemia.

V is TRBV15 and J is TRBJ2-5; the D is unclear. The CDR3 spans 13 residues. The V gene lost 1 base and the J gene lost 2 bases, with 5 bases spanning the gap. Germline values: CDR1 LNHNV, CDR2 YYDKDF (reference sequence). CDR3 DNA: TGTGCCACCAGCAGAGTGGAACAAGAGACCCAGTACTTC. It specifies CATSRVEQETQYF.

The V and J genes are TRBV4-1 and TRBJ1-2, with D maybe TRBD1 (6 bases). The CDR3 extends over 17 amino acids. V lost 3 bases and J lost 2, with 19 bases in between. In germline, CDR1 is MGHRA, CDR2 YSYEKL. CDR3 sequence reads: CASSHDVGQSLNYGYTF. For the CDR3, the DNA is TGCGCCAGCAGCCACGATGTAGGACAGTCACTAAACTATGGCTACACCTTC.

V usage is TRBV29-1 and J usage is TRBJ2-3; D gene ambiguous. This CDR3 is built from 12 residues. Germline loops: CDR1 SQVTM, CDR2 ANQGSEA. Trimming shortened V by 5 bases and J by 1 base, and 7 bases separated the two germline ends. The CDR3 DNA is TGCAGCGTTCGGCAGGGCACAGATACGCAGTATTTT. The encoded protein is CSVRQGTDTQYF.

The rearrangement joins TRBV25-1 to TRBJ2-7; 12 bases match TRBD2. The V segment lost 2 bases and the J segment 6 bases; nucleotides outside the gene matches: 5. The germline CDR1 and CDR2 sequences are MGHDK and SYGVNS. The CDR3 is 15 residues long. The CDR3 DNA is TGTGCCAGCAGTGAACCCCGACTAGCGGGAGTCGAGCAGTACTTC. It yields the protein CASSEPRLAGVEQYF.

V and J are TRBV2 and TRBJ2-7; the D is unclear. CDR1 and CDR2 from the germline V gene are SNHLY and FYNNEI. The CDR3 loop spans 14 amino acids. The V end was cut by 3 bases, the J end by 0 bases, with 9 bases between. The CDR3 sequence: CASSDGRISYEQYF. As DNA, the CDR3 is TGTGCCAGCAGTGACGGACGCATCTCCTACGAGCAGTACTTC.

CDR3 DNA: TGTGCCATCAGTGAGGGGACAGGGGTGAACACTGAAGCTTTCTTT. This sequence encodes CAISEGTGVNTEAFF. The rearrangement uses TRBV10-3 and TRBJ1-1; 10 bases fit TRBD1. The junction had 0 bases not matched to a gene; V was cut back by 2 bases and J by 0 bases. Germline lookup yields CDR1 ENHRY and CDR2 SYGVKD. There are 15 residues in the CDR3.